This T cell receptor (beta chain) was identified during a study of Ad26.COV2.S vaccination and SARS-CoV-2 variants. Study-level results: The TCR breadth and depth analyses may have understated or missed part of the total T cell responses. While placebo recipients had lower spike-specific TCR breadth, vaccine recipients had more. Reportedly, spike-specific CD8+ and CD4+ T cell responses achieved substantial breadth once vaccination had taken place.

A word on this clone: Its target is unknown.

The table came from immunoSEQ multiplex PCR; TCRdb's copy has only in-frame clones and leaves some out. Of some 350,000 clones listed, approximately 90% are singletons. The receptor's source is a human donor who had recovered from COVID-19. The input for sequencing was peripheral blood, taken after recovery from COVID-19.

DNA of the CDR3: TGTGCCAGCAGTTTCGTATCGTGGGATGAGCAGTTCTTC. This encodes CASSFVSWDEQFF. The V and J genes are TRBV12-3 or TRBV12-4 and TRBJ2-1; no clear D gene. The V and J ends lost 3 bases and 8 bases respectively, with 11 bases between them. CDR3 length: 13 residues.